What follows is one TCR beta chain and its context. What it binds is unknown. CDR3 size: 15 residues. Germline V gives CDR1 SGDLS, CDR2 YYNGEE. The ends lost 3 bases at V and 0 bases at J; junction bases unmatched: 3. The sample belongs to a study of T cell responses to AZD1222 COVID-19 vaccine. Overall study results and limits: The donor cohort was predominantly white British with a female majority, and clonal diversity may have been underestimated. Seropositive status at baseline applied to only 5 or 6 AZD1222 recipients. Spike-wide coverage was observed for vaccine-associated CD4 TCRs, with dominant responses at 160-218 and 743-854.

TCRdb's copy holds only in-frame clones and misses some; the assay was immunoSEQ multiplex PCR. The repertoire holds 140,000 or so clones, with about 82% as singletons. The source is an adult who received the AZD1222 COVID-19 vaccine. The rearrangement joins TRBV9 to TRBJ1-5, with 7 bases identical to TRBD1. Sequenced material: peripheral blood, taken 28 days after the second AZD1222 dose. The CDR3: CASSETGSSNQPQHF. CDR3 nucleotides: TGTGCCAGCAGCGAGACAGGGTCTAGCAATCAGCCCCAGCATTTT. The entire variable domain, with the rest obtained from reference TRBV9 and TRBJ1-5, is as follows: DSGVTQTPKHLITATGQRVTLRCSPRSGDLSVYWYQQSLDQGLQFLIQYYNGEERAKGNILERFSAQQFPDLHSELNLSSLELGDSALYFCASSETGSSNQPQHFGDGTRLSIL.